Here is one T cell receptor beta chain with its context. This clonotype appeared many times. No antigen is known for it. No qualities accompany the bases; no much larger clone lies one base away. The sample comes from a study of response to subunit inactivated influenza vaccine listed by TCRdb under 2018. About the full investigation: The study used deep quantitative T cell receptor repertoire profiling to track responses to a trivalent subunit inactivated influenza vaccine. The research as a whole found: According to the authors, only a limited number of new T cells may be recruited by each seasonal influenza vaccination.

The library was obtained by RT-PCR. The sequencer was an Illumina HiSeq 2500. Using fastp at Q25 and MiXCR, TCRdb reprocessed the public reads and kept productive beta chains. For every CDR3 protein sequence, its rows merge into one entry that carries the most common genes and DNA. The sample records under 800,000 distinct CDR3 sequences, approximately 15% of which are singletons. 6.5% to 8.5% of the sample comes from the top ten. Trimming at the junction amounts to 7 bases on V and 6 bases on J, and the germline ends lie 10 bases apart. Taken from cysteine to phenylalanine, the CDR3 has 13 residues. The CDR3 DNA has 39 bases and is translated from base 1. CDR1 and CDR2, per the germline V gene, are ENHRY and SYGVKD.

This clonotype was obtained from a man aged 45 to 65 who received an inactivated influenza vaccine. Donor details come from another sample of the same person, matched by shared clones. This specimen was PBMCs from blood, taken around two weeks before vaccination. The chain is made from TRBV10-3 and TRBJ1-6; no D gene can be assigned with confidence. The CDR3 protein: CAITRQVNSPLHF. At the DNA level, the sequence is TGTGCCATCACCAGACAAGTTAATTCACCCCTCCACTTT.